A single sample is the source of the 8 T cell receptor beta chains below, sequenced in a study of T cell repertoires in cytomegalovirus infection. No antigen has been identified for these receptors. TCRdb reprocessed the reads via MiXCR and lists one record per CDR3 protein. This sample has 900,000 to 950,000 distinct CDR3 sequences, with 30% to 40% found just once. The material sequenced was cultured CD8+ T cells from PBMCs, taken from culture after CMV antigen stimulation. These receptors all stem from a human donor in good health (CMV status not recorded). Some clones in this sample may be carry-over from other donors' samples.

This clonotype was seen repeatedly, ten times or more. CDR3 sequence (DNA): TGTGCCAGTAGTAGCGAGGAGCTAGCCAAAAACATTCAGTACTTC. It codes for CASSSEELAKNIQYF. The V gene is TRBV19, the J gene TRBJ2-4; D is undetermined. Germline V gives CDR1 LNHDA, CDR2 SQIVND (reference sequence). The V end was cut by 4 bases, the J end by 0 bases, with 10 bases between. CDR3 length equals 15 residues.

This clonotype was recorded many times. One end of the junction fails to match germline, which may point to a read error. The genes are TRBV7-8 and TRBJ1-2; 8 bases fit TRBD1. Germline V gene sequence: CDR1 SGHVS, CDR2 FQNEAQ. The CDR3 extends over 17 amino acids. This CDR3 is CASSLAYYTGGDYGYTF. DNA of the CDR3: TGTGCCAGCAGCCTAGCTTACTATACAGGGGGGGACTATGGCTACACCTTC.

The gene calls are TRBV10-3 and TRBJ2-7; D is perhaps TRBD1 (6 bases). V was clipped by 8 bases and J by 3 bases, with 11 bases between them. Germline V gene data show CDR1 as ENHRY and CDR2 as SYGVKD. CDR3 length equals 12 residues. For the CDR3, the DNA is TGTGCCATCGGAATGGGACACTACGAGCAGTACTTC. Translation: CAIGMGHYEQYF.

The V gene is TRBV19, the J gene TRBJ1-3; unclear D gene. V lost 7 bases to trimming and J lost 5 bases, with 15 bases between them. There are 14 residues in the CDR3. Looked up from germline, CDR1 is LNHDA and CDR2 is SQIVND (reference sequence). CDR3 protein: CASTPGAVRNTIYF. The CDR3 bases are TGTGCCAGTACCCCGGGAGCCGTTAGAAACACCATATATTTT.

This clonotype showed up just a few times. CDR3 protein: CASTLDRALELQYF. The CDR3 bases are TGTGCCAGCACCTTGGACAGGGCCCTTGAGCTTCAGTACTTC. V gene TRBV6-1 combines with J gene TRBJ2-4; 8 bases are shared with TRBD1. CDR3 size: 14 residues. CDR1 is MNHNS and CDR2 is SASEGT in the germline V gene. The ends lost 7 bases at V and 11 bases at J; junction bases unmatched: 13.

The J gene is TRBJ2-1, the V gene TRBV7-2; the D call may be TRBD1 or TRBD2 (5 bases each). V lost 5 bases and J 8 bases, leaving 19 bases between the germline ends. The CDR3 contains 15 residues. CDR1 and CDR2 from the germline V gene are SGHTA and FQGNSA. CDR3 sequence: CASSPTPGPRYEQFF. The DNA for the CDR3 is TGTGCCAGCAGCCCAACACCGGGACCGAGATATGAGCAGTTCTTC.

The chain has TRBV4-1 and TRBJ1-3, with D unclear. With 1 base removed from V and 2 bases from J, the gap between germline ends came to 9 bases. From germline, CDR1 is MGHRA and CDR2 YSYEKL. This CDR3 spans 15 amino acids. The CDR3 protein is CASSQGGNTGNTIYF. The CDR3 DNA sequence: TGCGCCAGCAGCCAAGGTGGCAACACTGGAAACACCATATATTTT.

The V gene is TRBV20-1, the J gene TRBJ1-4, with D perhaps matching TRBD1 (6 bases). CDR3 length: 20 residues. Trimming removed 3 bases from V and 0 bases from J, with 26 bases in between. Germline values: CDR1 DFQATT, CDR2 SNEGSKA (reference sequence). DNA for the CDR3: TGCAGTGCTAGCGGGTATGGGGGGGCATTACGCGGAGCAACTAATGAAAAACTGTTTTTT. It codes for CSASGYGGALRGATNEKLFF.